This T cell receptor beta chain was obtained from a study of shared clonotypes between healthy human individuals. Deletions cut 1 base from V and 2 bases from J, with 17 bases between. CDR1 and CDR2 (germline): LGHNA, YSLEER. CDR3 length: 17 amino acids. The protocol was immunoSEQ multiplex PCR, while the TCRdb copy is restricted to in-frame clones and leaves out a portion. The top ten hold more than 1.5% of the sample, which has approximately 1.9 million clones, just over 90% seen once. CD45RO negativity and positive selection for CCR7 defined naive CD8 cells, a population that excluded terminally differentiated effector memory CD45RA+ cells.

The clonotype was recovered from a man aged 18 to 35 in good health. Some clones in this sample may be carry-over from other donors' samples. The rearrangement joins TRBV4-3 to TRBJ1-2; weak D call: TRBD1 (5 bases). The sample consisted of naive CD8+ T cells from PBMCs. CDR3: CASSQGLYGAVNYGYTF. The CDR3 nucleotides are TGCGCCAGCAGCCAAGGATTATATGGGGCAGTCAACTATGGCTACACCTTC.